What follows are 29 T cell receptor beta chains derived from one specimen sequenced in a study of T cell repertoires in cytomegalovirus infection. Each CDR3 protein gets one entry after TCRdb re-called the reads with MiXCR. The sample yields 300,000 to 400,000 distinct CDR3 sequences, around 29% seen once. The antigens these receptors bind are not known. Specimen: cultured PBMCs, collected from culture after CMV antigen stimulation. These receptors came from a human donor in good health (CMV status not recorded). Some clones in this sample may be carry-over from other donors' samples.

The gene calls are TRBV7-9 and TRBJ2-1, with TRBD2 identical over 8 bases. The CDR3 runs 16 residues. Germline CDR1 SEHNR, CDR2 FQNEAQ (reference sequence). The trim removed 5 bases at V and 3 bases at J, leaving 9 bases unmatched. Written as DNA, the CDR3 is TGTGCCAGCAGCACCACCGGGACTAGGGTCTACAATGAGCAGTTCTTC. Its protein is CASSTTGTRVYNEQFF.

This clonotype was counted a few times. J is TRBJ2-7 and V is TRBV12-3 or TRBV12-4; D unresolved. Trimming removed 6 bases from V and 2 bases from J, with 11 bases in between. The CDR3 extends over 13 amino acids. The CDR3 is CASSTNRPYEQYF. CDR3 bases: TGTGCCAGCAGCACCAACCGGCCCTACGAGCAGTACTTC.

J is TRBJ2-1 and V is TRBV20-1, with 9 bases aligning to TRBD1. Germline CDR1 DFQATT, CDR2 SNEGSKA (reference sequence). Trimming took 5 bases from V and 7 from J; bases not matched to a gene: 12. The CDR3 is 15 residues long. In DNA, the CDR3 is TGCAGTGCTGGACACAGGGGGCGATTGATTAATGAGCAGTTCTTC. The encoded protein is CSAGHRGRLINEQFF.

This clonotype occurred a few times. CDR3 coding DNA: TGTGCCAGCAGCGTATCCCCAAAGGGGGTTCATAACTATGGCTACACCTTC. Its translation: CASSVSPKGVHNYGYTF. The chain couples TRBV9 to TRBJ1-2; D is perhaps TRBD1 (6 bases). The CDR3 spans 17 residues. The germline V gene encodes CDR1 SGDLS and CDR2 YYNGEE. V gave up 1 base and J gave up 1 base, with 17 bases separating them.

The chain links TRBV27 to TRBJ2-4; no definite D call. From germline, CDR1 is MNHEY and CDR2 SMNVEV (reference sequence). V was pared by 4 bases and J by 0 bases, with 10 bases between. The CDR3 is 15 residues long. Here the CDR3 reads CASSSLTVAKNIQYF. The CDR3 DNA follows: TGTGCCAGCAGTTCCCTCACAGTAGCCAAAAACATTCAGTACTTC.

This clonotype was seen a handful of times. The rearrangement joins TRBV19 to TRBJ1-5; the D gene is possibly TRBD1 (6 bases). V was trimmed by 7 bases and J by 6 bases, leaving 19 bases between them. Germline V CDR1 and CDR2: LNHDA, SQIVND (reference sequence). The CDR3 spans 15 residues. CDR3 nucleotides: TGTGCCAGTAATACCCCGGGACAAAGGACTCAGCCCCAGCATTTT. As protein: CASNTPGQRTQPQHF.

In its sample, this clonotype was seen once. The rearrangement uses TRBV4-3 and TRBJ2-3, with 10 positions matching TRBD2. The CDR3 covers 18 residues. CDR1 LGHNA and CDR2 YSLEER come from the germline V gene. V was pared by 5 bases and J by 5 bases, with 16 bases of the junction left unmatched. CDR3 loop: CASSSRDFLAGERDTQYF. As DNA, the CDR3 is TGCGCCAGCAGCTCCCGAGATTTTCTAGCGGGAGAGAGAGATACGCAGTATTTT.

The genes are TRBV7-8 and TRBJ2-5; D ambiguous. This CDR3 is built from 13 residues. The V end lost 5 bases, the J end lost 4 bases, and 11 bases lay between the germline ends. Germline CDR1 is SGHVS and CDR2 is FQNEAQ. DNA for the CDR3: TGTGCCAGCAGCCTCTCCGCTGGAGAGACCCAGTACTTC. Translation gives CASSLSAGETQYF.

The chain has TRBV19 and TRBJ1-1, with D unclear. The CDR3 length is 13 residues. Trimming left V 2 bases short and J 3 bases short, with 7 bases between. CDR1 LNHDA and CDR2 SQIVND come from the germline V gene (reference sequence). The CDR3: CASSISIYTEAFF. CDR3 nucleotide sequence: TGTGCCAGTAGTATATCCATTTACACTGAAGCTTTCTTT.

This clonotype was counted many times. The gene calls are TRBV7-2 and TRBJ2-2; D assignment may be TRBD1 or TRBD2 (6 bases each). This CDR3 is 15 amino acids long. Per the germline V gene, CDR1 is SGHTA and CDR2 is FQGNSA. Deletions cut 4 bases from V and 3 bases from J, with 12 bases between. CDR3 loop: CASSSIGGYTGELFF. In DNA, the CDR3 is TGTGCCAGCAGCTCAATAGGGGGGTACACCGGGGAGCTGTTTTTT.

This chain uses TRBV7-2 with TRBJ2-1; D unclear. This CDR3 has 13 residues. Germline loops: CDR1 SGHTA, CDR2 FQGNSA. V was trimmed by 4 bases and J by 3 bases, leaving 7 bases between them. The CDR3 is CASSSAVYNEQFF. The CDR3 DNA sequence: TGTGCCAGCAGCTCGGCGGTCTACAATGAGCAGTTCTTC.

The table lists this clonotype with a few counts. V usage is TRBV6-5 and J usage is TRBJ1-5; 9 bases align to TRBD1. V lost 3 bases, J lost 3 bases, and 3 bases stayed unmatched. This CDR3 comprises 15 residues. Germline V gene sequence: CDR1 MNHEY, CDR2 SVGAGI. DNA for the CDR3: TGTGCCAGCAGTTATCGGACAGGGGTCAATCAGCCCCAGCATTTT. Protein sequence: CASSYRTGVNQPQHF.

Only one count was recorded for this clonotype. The gene calls are TRBV28 and TRBJ2-2, with 11 bases fitting TRBD1. The V segment lost 5 bases and the J segment 6 bases; nucleotides outside the gene matches: 8. The length of the CDR3 is 16 residues. Germline CDR1 is MDHEN and CDR2 is SYDVKM. The CDR3: CASSPRGQGAAGELFF. CDR3 bases: TGTGCCAGCAGTCCCCGTGGACAGGGGGCAGCCGGGGAGCTGTTTTTT. Complete variable domain (other parts from reference TRBV28 and TRBJ2-2): DVKVTQSSRYLVKRTGEKVFLECVQDMDHENMFWYRQDPGLGLRLIYFSYDVKMKEKGDIPEGYSVSREKKERFSLILESASTNQTSMYLCASSPRGQGAAGELFFGEGSRLTVL.

This clonotype was detected a few times. This chain joins TRBV7-3 and TRBJ2-1, with 8 nucleotides matching TRBD2. CDR3 length: 15 amino acids. V lost 5 bases and J lost 9; bases outside the gene matches: 12. The V gene's germline CDR1 is SGHTA and CDR2 FQGTGA. CDR3 loop: CASSPFGGVSTEQFF. In DNA, the CDR3 is TGTGCCAGCAGCCCCTTCGGGGGGGTAAGCACTGAGCAGTTCTTC.

This clonotype was seen only a few times. V is TRBV7-9 and J is TRBJ2-7; 8 nucleotides agree with TRBD1. Germline values: CDR1 SEHNR, CDR2 FQNEAQ (reference sequence). The V and J ends lost 4 bases and 4 bases, in that order; junction bases with no gene match: 3. The CDR3 is 13 amino acids. The CDR3 protein is CASSSWDRYEQYF. The CDR3 DNA sequence: TGTGCCAGCAGCTCCTGGGACAGGTACGAGCAGTACTTC.

This clonotype has at least ten counts. This chain links TRBV7-2 with TRBJ2-3; 7 bases align to TRBD2. Germline values: CDR1 SGHTA, CDR2 FQGNSA. V gave up 2 bases and J gave up 2 bases; unmatched junction bases: 4. This CDR3 region has 15 residues. This chain's CDR3 is CASSLQAGVTDTQYF. CDR3 nucleotide sequence: TGTGCCAGCAGCTTACAGGCGGGGGTCACAGATACGCAGTATTTT. Variable domain in full (rest from reference TRBV7-2 and TRBJ2-3): GAGVSQSPSNKVTEKGKDVELRCDPISGHTALYWYRQSLGQGLEFLIYFQGNSAPDKSGLPSDRFSAERTGGSVSTLTIQRTQQEDSAVYLCASSLQAGVTDTQYFGPGTRLTVL.

This clonotype was seen more than once but under ten times. The rearrangement links TRBV7-9 to TRBJ2-7, with D unresolved. The CDR3 extends over 16 amino acids. V was shortened by 1 base and J by 1 base, with 14 bases between the two germline ends. Germline V gene sequence: CDR1 SEHNR, CDR2 FQNEAQ (reference sequence). The CDR3: CASSLDRVPSSYEQYF. DNA for the CDR3: TGTGCCAGCAGCTTAGACCGCGTTCCTAGTTCCTACGAGCAGTACTTC.

The chain has TRBV7-6 and TRBJ1-2; 9 bases are a match to TRBD1. The CDR3 length is 15 residues. The trim removed 4 bases at V and 2 bases at J, leaving 5 bases unmatched. Germline loops: CDR1 SGHVS, CDR2 FNYEAQ. DNA for the CDR3: TGTGCCAGCAGCTCGACGACAGGGGGAAACTATGGCTACACCTTC. Its translation: CASSSTTGGNYGYTF.

The rearrangement links TRBV6-8 to TRBJ2-1, with 10 bases identical to TRBD2. In germline, CDR1 is MNHGY, CDR2 SAAAGT. This CDR3 is 15 amino acids long. V dropped 3 bases and J dropped 6; count of bases not matched to a gene: 5. CDR3 nucleotide sequence: TGTGCCAGCAGTTATAGGGGACTAGCGTTCAATGAGCAGTTCTTC. Amino acids: CASSYRGLAFNEQFF.

This chain links TRBV11-2 with TRBJ1-6, with D possibly being TRBD1 (5 bases). V was shortened by 8 bases and J by 9 bases, with 20 bases between the two germline ends. The CDR3 covers 15 residues. The germline CDR1 and CDR2 sequences are SGHAT and FQNNGV. In nucleotides, the CDR3 is TGTGCCAGCGGCCACGAGTGGGGGGGAAGTTCACCCCTCCACTTT. It translates to CASGHEWGGSSPLHF.

CDR3 amino acids: CATSGNRDTGELFF. In DNA, the CDR3 is TGTGCCACCAGTGGTAACAGAGACACCGGGGAGCTGTTTTTT. The chain recombines TRBV24-1 with TRBJ2-2; D unclear. The CDR3 has 14 amino acids. The germline V and J ends were trimmed by 5 bases and 3 bases, with 9 bases remaining between them. Per germline, CDR1 KGHDR and CDR2 SFDVKD.

J is TRBJ1-5 and V is TRBV15, with D unclear. The CDR3 totals 14 residues. The V gene lost 1 base and the J gene lost 5 bases, with 9 bases spanning the gap. CDR1 and CDR2 (germline): LNHNV, YYDKDF (reference sequence). The CDR3 DNA is TGTGCCACCAGCAGAGGTGATGTCGATCAGCCCCAGCATTTT. This sequence encodes CATSRGDVDQPQHF. Variable domain in full (rest from reference TRBV15 and TRBJ1-5): DAMVIQNPRYQVTQFGKPVTLSCSQTLNHNVMYWYQQKSSQAPKLLFHYYDKDFNNEADTPDNFQSRRPNTSFCFLDIRSPGLGDTAMYLCATSRGDVDQPQHFGDGTRLSIL.

This clonotype was seen at least ten times. The chain links TRBV7-8 to TRBJ1-1; no firm D call. The germline V and J ends were trimmed by 5 bases and 0 bases, with 13 bases remaining between them. Germline values: CDR1 SGHVS, CDR2 FQNEAQ. The length of the CDR3 is 15 residues. As DNA, the CDR3 is TGTGCCAGCAGCGCGATCTCAGAGTTGAACACTGAAGCTTTCTTT. It yields the protein CASSAISELNTEAFF.

This clonotype was detected a few times. V gene TRBV4-1 combines with J gene TRBJ2-3, with TRBD2 identical over 11 bases. This CDR3 contains 17 residues. Germline lookup yields CDR1 MGHRA and CDR2 YSYEKL. The V gene end was trimmed by 1 base and the J gene end by 5 bases; junction bases not matched to a gene: 8. CDR3 loop: CASSQVPGSGGGDTQYF. The CDR3 bases are TGCGCCAGCAGCCAAGTCCCCGGTAGCGGGGGGGGAGATACGCAGTATTTT.

This clonotype was seen only once. A much bigger clone sits one base away, suggesting this may be a read error. The chain has TRBV7-4 and TRBJ1-4, with D possibly matching TRBD1 (5 bases). The V end lost 8 bases, the J end lost 2 bases, and 12 bases lay between the germline ends. Per the germline V gene, CDR1 is SGHVT and CDR2 is SQSDAQ. The CDR3 runs to 14 residues. CDR3 nucleotides: TGTGCCAGCGGCGCGGGACGGACTAATGAAAAACTGTTTTTT. Encoded protein: CASGAGRTNEKLFF.

This clonotype was counted only a few times. The genes are TRBV30 and TRBJ1-6, with no clear D. CDR3 length: 12 residues. Per germline, CDR1 GTSNPN and CDR2 SVGIG (reference sequence). V was clipped by 5 bases and J by 9 bases, with 11 bases between them. The CDR3 DNA is TGTGCCTGGGACCGGACGGGTTCACCCCTCCACTTT. It yields the protein CAWDRTGSPLHF.

A few counts support this clonotype. This chain links TRBV20-1 with TRBJ2-2; 8 nucleotides line up with TRBD2. Unmatched junction bases numbered 11, after V lost 1 base and J lost 7 bases. Germline V gives CDR1 DFQATT, CDR2 SNEGSKA (reference sequence). The CDR3 totals 16 residues. This CDR3 is CSARVGKAGAGGELFF. CDR3 nucleotide sequence: TGCAGTGCTAGAGTAGGGAAAGCGGGGGCCGGCGGGGAGCTGTTTTTT.

The rearrangement joins TRBV28 to TRBJ2-7; D is possibly TRBD1 or TRBD2 (5 bases each). Germline V gene data show CDR1 as MDHEN and CDR2 as SYDVKM. Trimming took 6 bases from V and 0 from J, leaving 12 bases between them. CDR3 length equals 14 residues. CDR3 nucleotides: TGTGCCAGCAGATTGAGGGGTAGCTCCTACGAGCAGTACTTC. Its translation is CASRLRGSSYEQYF.

The genes are TRBV12-3 or TRBV12-4 and TRBJ1-5, with no clear D. The germline V and J ends were trimmed by 2 bases and 7 bases, with 12 bases remaining between them. The CDR3 has 14 amino acids. CDR3 sequence: CASSLNRLGQPQHF. CDR3 nucleotide sequence: TGTGCCAGCAGTTTAAACCGCCTGGGACAGCCCCAGCATTTT.